This T cell receptor (beta chain) was recovered during a study of blood T cells in healthy people across ages. General study findings and limits: Diversity was higher, and naive CD4+ cells more numerous, in long-lived donors than in aged donors.

Trimming stripped 5 bases from V and 0 bases from J, with 4 bases between. Germline V gene sequence: CDR1 KGHDR, CDR2 SFDVKD. The CDR3 has 14 residues. This clonotype was recorded many times. Its antigen is not identified. A second about 7 to 11 cycle PCR used barcoded and J-beta primers. MiXCR, applied by TCRdb to the 5' RACE reads, yields one record per CDR3 protein. The sample has 1.8 million or so distinct CDR3 sequences, roughly two fifths seen once. What was sequenced was blood. This chain links TRBV24-1 with TRBJ2-6, with no clear D. This TCR was sampled from a human donor in good health. The CDR3 loop is CATSVSSGANVLTF. The CDR3 DNA follows: TGTGCCACCAGTGTTAGCTCTGGGGCCAACGTCCTGACTTTC.